These T cell receptor beta chains were read from a single sample in a study of beta chain features in type 1 diabetes. Some clones are missing from TCRdb's copy, which holds only in-frame ones; the method was immunoSEQ multiplex PCR. The repertoire holds 240,000 or so clones, with 25% to 30% as singletons. The sequenced sample consisted of central memory CD4+ T cells from blood. All receptors come from a man aged 25-45 years in good health. Each CDR3 is given with its conserved first and last residue. D genes are given only for firm matches. Only part of the rows carry a size: once, few, many, or a class if the clone is expanded.

>.|TRBJ1-2|TRBV5-6|.
TGTGCCAGCAGCTTGAGAGGGACGGCTGGCTACACCTTC
CASSLRGTAGYTF
>.|TRBJ2-1|TRBV5-6|few
TGTGCCAGCAGTAGAACGGGCAGGAGTAAGGGCAATGAGCAGTTCTTC
CASSRTGRSKGNEQFF
>.|TRBJ2-3|TRBV30|.
TGTGCCTGGGCGAGGGGGGAAACAGATACGCAGTATTTT
CAWARGETDTQYF
>.|TRBJ2-3|TRBV7-8|few
TGTGCCAGCAGCTATGCCTGGGCCACAGATACGCAGTATTTT
CASSYAWATDTQYF
>.|TRBJ1-2|TRBV30|.
TGTGCCTGGAGTGGCGAAGTGGGCTATGGCTACACCTTC
CAWSGEVGYGYTF
>TRBD2|TRBJ2-1|TRBV5-1|.
TGCGCCAGCAGCTCTCCCGGGACTAGCGTCAATGAGCAGTTCTTC
CASSSPGTSVNEQFF
>TRBD2|TRBJ2-2|TRBV27|.
TGTGCCAGCAGTTTTCTCCTAGCGGGAGGTGGGGAGCTGTTTTTT
CASSFLLAGGGELFF
>.|TRBJ2-5|TRBV7-9|few
TGTGCCGACCCCCGATCCCAAGAGACCCAGTACTTC
CADPRSQETQYF
>TRBD2|TRBJ2-7|TRBV19|.
TGTGCCAGTAGTAACCGGGAGGGCTTCGAGCAGTACTTC
CASSNREGFEQYF
>.|TRBJ1-1|TRBV20-1|.
TGCAGTGCTAGGGCATCTGAAGCTTTCTTT
CSARASEAFF
>.|TRBJ2-7|TRBV29-1|few
TGCAGCGTTACAACAGGGAACTACGAGCAGTACTTC
CSVTTGNYEQYF
>.|TRBJ2-5|TRBV5-6|few
TGTGCCAGCAGCTTGGTTACTGGAGAGACCCAGTACTTC
CASSLVTGETQYF
>.|TRBJ2-5|TRBV10-3|few
TGTGCCATCAGTGAGTACCGCCAAGAGACCCAGTACTTC
CAISEYRQETQYF
>TRBD2|TRBJ2-3|TRBV29-1|.
TGCAGCGTGGCTAGCGGGAGGGTGGGCACAGATACGCAGTATTTT
CSVASGRVGTDTQYF
>.|TRBJ2-5|TRBV29-1|few
TGCAGCGTTGAAGGACGGGAAAATAGGGAGACCCAGTACTTC
CSVEGRENRETQYF
>TRBD2|TRBJ2-1|TRBV29-1|few
TGCAGCGGGAGGACTAGCGGGCACAATGAGCAGTTCTTC
CSGRTSGHNEQFF
>.|TRBJ1-6|TRBV2|.
TGTGCCAGCAGTGAAGGGCCAGACAATTCACCCCTCCACTTT
CASSEGPDNSPLHF
>.|TRBJ1-4|TRBV29-1|few
TGCAGCGTTGACAGGGGTCTTGGTGAAAAACTGTTTTTT
CSVDRGLGEKLFF
>TRBD2|TRBJ2-1|TRBV30|few
TGTGCCTGGAGTGCTGGACTAGCGGGGGTGAATGAGCAGTTCTTC
CAWSAGLAGVNEQFF
>TRBD1|TRBJ2-7|TRBV28|.
TGTGCCAGCAGTCAGGGACAGGGAGCCTACGAGCAGTACTTC
CASSQGQGAYEQYF
>.|TRBJ2-4|TRBV6-5|many
TGTGCCAGCAGTGACGGAGGGAGGAACATTCAGTACTTC
CASSDGGRNIQYF
>.|TRBJ1-5|TRBV2|.
TGTGCCAGCAGTGTGGGCAGGGGCGGTCAGCCCCAGCATTTT
CASSVGRGGQPQHF
>.|TRBJ2-7|TRBV5-6|few
TGTGCCAGCAGCTTGGGAGTAGCCGGCGAGCAGTACTTC
CASSLGVAGEQYF
>TRBD1|TRBJ2-4|TRBV19|.
TGTGCCAGTAGTATGGCGACAGGGGGAGAGGTAGCCAAAAACATTCAGTACTTC
CASSMATGGEVAKNIQYF
>TRBD2|TRBJ2-7|TRBV7-2|.
TGTGCCAGCAGCAACGTGTTCAGCGGGAGGGCCTACGAGCAGTACTTC
CASSNVFSGRAYEQYF
>.|TRBJ2-1|TRBV5-6|.
TGTGCCAGCAGCCAAGGACCGCACGAGGTGAATGAGCAGTTCTTC
CASSQGPHEVNEQFF
>.|TRBJ2-1|TRBV10-1|.
TGCGCCAGCAGCGCGAGAGATGAGCAGTTCTTC
CASSARDEQFF
>.|TRBJ2-5|TRBV5-6|.
TGTGCCAGCAGCGCGGGTAGACAAGAGACCCAGTACTTC
CASSAGRQETQYF
>.|TRBJ2-1|TRBV19|few
TGTGCCAGCGGCCGGGCGGGGACCTACAATGAGCAGTTCTTC
CASGRAGTYNEQFF
>TRBD2|TRBJ2-7|TRBV29-1|.
TGCAGCGTTGAAGGGCAGGGAGGGTCCTACGAGCAGTACTTC
CSVEGQGGSYEQYF
>.|TRBJ1-2|TRBV6-5|.
TGTGCCAGCATCCCTTCTCAGGGAAGCTATGGCTACACCTTC
CASIPSQGSYGYTF
>.|TRBJ1-1|TRBV30|few
TGTGCCTGGAGTTGGGAGGGGTGGAGGGACACTGAAGCTTTCTTT
CAWSWEGWRDTEAFF
>.|TRBJ2-2|TRBV6-5|.
TGTGCCAGCACCAAAGGGACAATTGACACCGGGGAGCTGTTTTTT
CASTKGTIDTGELFF
>TRBD1|TRBJ2-5|TRBV5-1|.
TGCGCCAGCTGCAGAGGGACAGGGGAAGAGACCCAGTACTTC
CASCRGTGEETQYF
>.|TRBJ2-1|TRBV11-2|few
TGTGCCAGCACCGTAGGGGCTCGGACTTTGAATGAGCAGTTCTTC
CASTVGARTLNEQFF
>.|TRBJ2-5|TRBV7-6|.
TGTGCCAGCAGCTTTGCCGAGGAGACCCAGTACTTC
CASSFAEETQYF
>.|TRBJ2-3|TRBV19|.
TGTGCCAGTAGCTCAGAGGGCACAGATACGCAGTATTTT
CASSSEGTDTQYF
>TRBD2|TRBJ2-1|TRBV10-3|few
TGTGCCATCAGTGAACCGGAGGGACTAGCGGGGGGTCGAAATGAGCAGTTCTTC
CAISEPEGLAGGRNEQFF
>TRBD2|TRBJ2-3|TRBV29-1|.
TGCAGCGTTACCGGGGGGTCGGAGGATACGCAGTATTTT
CSVTGGSEDTQYF
>.|TRBJ1-1|TRBV12-5|many
TGTGCTAGTGGTCCCTGGACAGCCAACACTGAAGCTTTCTTT
CASGPWTANTEAFF
>.|TRBJ2-3|TRBV5-1|.
TGCGCCAGCAGCTTGGATGGCTCCACAGATACGCAGTATTTT
CASSLDGSTDTQYF
>.|TRBJ2-7|TRBV11-2|.
TGTGCCAGCAGCCCTAGTGGGGTTTACGAGCAGTACTTC
CASSPSGVYEQYF
>TRBD1|TRBJ1-2|TRBV7-2|.
TGTGCCAGCAGCTGGGACAGGGGGAACTATGGCTACACCTTC
CASSWDRGNYGYTF
>.|TRBJ2-2|TRBV29-1|.
TGCAGCGTTGGCGAAATCAGGGACACCGGGGAGCTGTTTTTT
CSVGEIRDTGELFF
>TRBD1|TRBJ1-5|TRBV30|.
TGTGCCTGGAAGGGGGCAGGGCTGGGCAATCAGCCCCAGCATTTT
CAWKGAGLGNQPQHF
>.|TRBJ2-7|TRBV2|.
TGTGCCAGCAGTGATCACAGCTACGAGCAGTACTTC
CASSDHSYEQYF
>TRBD1|TRBJ2-1|TRBV7-9|.
TGTGCCAGCAGCCACCCCGGGACAGTGAATGAGCAGTTCTTC
CASSHPGTVNEQFF
>TRBD1|TRBJ2-3|TRBV10-1|few
TGCGCCAGCAGGGCGACTCCGGGACAGGGAGTCCCAGATACGCAGTATTTT
CASRATPGQGVPDTQYF
>TRBD1|TRBJ2-3|TRBV29-1|.
TGCAGCGTAGGCGTGGGACAGGGTCGAGTTGGCACAGATACGCAGTATTTT
CSVGVGQGRVGTDTQYF
>.|TRBJ1-5|TRBV5-1|.
TGCGCCAGCAGCTTGGTTCCAGGGACCAATCAGCCCCAGCATTTT
CASSLVPGTNQPQHF
>.|TRBJ1-1|TRBV19|.
TGTGCCAGTAAGGACTATAAAGCCACTGAAGCTTTCTTT
CASKDYKATEAFF
>.|TRBJ1-1|TRBV19|few
TGTGCCAGTGCTGCCGGCCACACTGAAGCTTTCTTT
CASAAGHTEAFF
>.|TRBJ1-2|TRBV2|.
TGTGCCAGCAGTGAATTTGGCTACACCTTC
CASSEFGYTF
>TRBD1|TRBJ1-2|TRBV28|.
TGTGCCAGCCTCCGACAGGGGCTCTATGGCTACACCTTC
CASLRQGLYGYTF
>.|TRBJ2-7|TRBV20-1|.
TGCAGTGCTAGAGATGTTGTCGAGCAGTACTTC
CSARDVVEQYF
>.|TRBJ2-1|TRBV23-1|many
TGCGCCGAACCCGGACTAAGCTACAATGAGCAGTTCTTC
CAEPGLSYNEQFF
>.|TRBJ2-7|TRBV12-2|.
TGTGCAAGTCGCTCCCCTACAATGGCCTACGAGCAGTACTTC
CASRSPTMAYEQYF
>.|TRBJ2-5|TRBV7-9|.
TGTGCCAGCAGCTTATTTACCCTCCCAGAGACCCAGTACTTC
CASSLFTLPETQYF
>TRBD2|TRBJ2-3|TRBV27|few
TGTGCCAGTGGGGCTAGCGGGAGCACAGATACGCAGTATTTT
CASGASGSTDTQYF